This T cell receptor beta chain came from a study of T cell responses to AZD1222 COVID-19 vaccine. The repertoire was sequenced with immunoSEQ multiplex PCR; TCRdb's copy has only in-frame clones and lacks some. The repertoire holds about 150,000 clones, with around 88% as singletons. The ends were cut back, 3 bases at V and 5 bases at J, with 10 bases in the middle. The germline CDR1 and CDR2 sequences are MNHNS and SASEGT. There are 14 residues in the CDR3. The source was peripheral blood, collected 28 days after the second AZD1222 dose. This rearrangement joins TRBV6-1 to TRBJ2-2; D is unresolved. The TCR was taken from an adult who received the AZD1222 COVID-19 vaccine. The CDR3 loop reads CASSEIGRTGELFF. CDR3 DNA: TGTGCCAGCAGTGAGATCGGAAGGACCGGGGAGCTGTTTTTT.